Reported below is one T cell receptor (beta chain). This clonotype was seen at least ten times. Its antigen has not been determined. It has no much larger one-base neighbor in the sample; base qualities were not kept. This sample is part of a study of neurological immune-mediated disorders (dated by TCRdb to the late 2010s). About the study as a whole: Peripheral blood TCR-beta repertoires from HTLV-I-associated myelopathy (HAM/TSP) patients, multiple sclerosis patients and healthy controls were compared by UMI-based sequencing. Alongside PBMC samples, the set of about 100 TCR-beta libraries contained longitudinal samples, technical triplicates, and paired CD4+ and CD8+ T-cell subsets that had been sorted. The cohort comprised roughly 69 subjects: about 15 HAM/TSP patients, 35 or so multiple sclerosis patients and 20 or so healthy controls. What the work shows at the level of the full study, not this receptor alone: The highest TCR clonal expansion was observed in HAM/TSP patients, whereas the lowest was observed in MS patients, even when compared with healthy controls. Across subjects, expanded clones never shared an identical CDR3 amino acid sequence, which suggests that the TCR-beta repertoires in every group were private.

TCR libraries for sorted subsets were made from 950,000 to 1,000,000 sorted CD4+ or CD8+ T cells. Peripheral blood was subjected to Ficoll-Hypaque density gradient centrifugation to isolate PBMCs, which were then cryopreserved in liquid nitrogen. The study also sequenced paired sorted CD4+ and CD8+ subsets from healthy controls, HAM/TSP patients and MS patients. V loses 3 bases, J loses 4 bases, and the germline ends lie 12 bases apart. The CDR3 has 14 amino acids, counting the end cysteine and phenylalanine. Just CDR3 DNA is preserved here, 42 bases in frame from base 1. The germline V gene supplies CDR1 SGHTA and CDR2 FQGNSA. cDNA was synthesized by template-switch 5'RACE using a primer carrying a 10-nucleotide random unique molecular identifier by which each TCR transcript was tagged. Each sequencing run produced over 160 million TCR-beta sequences covering 15-18 subjects. The RNeasy kit was used for extraction of total RNA. TCR-beta VDJ regions were amplified with primers for the TCR constant region and the 5'RACE anchor, using the KAPA Real-time Library Amplification kit. Sample indexes and Illumina adaptors were added in a first PCR, after which library yield was increased in a second PCR. After purification with Ampure beads, the TCR product of roughly 650 bp was size-selected on a 2% E-gel SizeSelection system. Library quality was checked on a Bioanalyzer, concentration was measured with Qubit, and libraries were quantified with the Kapa Library Quantification kit before pooling. An Illumina HiSeq 2500 was used to sequence the libraries paired-end at 2 x 150 bp. To increase sequence diversity, about 23-30% phiX was spiked into each library pool. In the original analysis: The quality-filtered reads were processed with the UMI-based MiGEC pipeline, whose error correction step removed more than 80% of the raw TCR sequences. IMGT germline references were used for aligning VDJ genes, and each clonotype was defined as a unique CDR3 amino acid sequence together with its V-J genes. VDJtools evaluated clonal expansion, Shannon diversity and CDR3 relatedness (CalcPairwiseDistances, ClusterSamples); CLCbio workbench built phylogenetic trees. Expanded clones were defined as having at least 8 unique UMIs, based on coefficient-of-variation modelling across technical triplicates. TCRdb handled the public reads itself, with Q25 trimming in fastp and clone calling in MiXCR, and kept productive beta chains. Rows are combined by CDR3 protein, so each entry shows the most common genes and DNA. The V and J calls follow TCRdb's processing rather than the paper's. The table for this sample lists under 50,000 distinct CDR3 sequences; more than 9% of them were counted only once. Of the sample, 3% to 4.5% is held by the ten largest clones.

Sequenced: CD4+ T cells from blood. This sequence was found in a woman aged 25 to 39 with HTLV-1-associated myelopathy (HAM/TSP). The chain is assembled from TRBV7-2 and TRBJ1-1, with no confidently assigned D gene. The bases read TGTGCCAGCAGCTTCATAGGGTGGGGCACTGAAGCTTTCTTT. Its translation reads: CASSFIGWGTEAFF.